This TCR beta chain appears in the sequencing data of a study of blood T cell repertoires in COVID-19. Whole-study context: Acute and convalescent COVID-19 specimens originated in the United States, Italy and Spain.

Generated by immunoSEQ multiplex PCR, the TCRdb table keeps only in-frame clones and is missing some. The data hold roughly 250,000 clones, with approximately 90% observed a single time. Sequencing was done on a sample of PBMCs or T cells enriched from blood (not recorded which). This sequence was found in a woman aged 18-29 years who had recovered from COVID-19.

For the CDR3, the DNA is TGCAGCGTTGAAGGTATTGGGGGACAGAAATTCAAGAACCTGAACACTGAAGCTTTCTTT. Translated: CSVEGIGGQKFKNLNTEAFF. This chain joins TRBV29-1 and TRBJ1-1; 7 bases line up with TRBD1. Germline V gene sequence: CDR1 SQVTM, CDR2 ANQGSEA. The CDR3 consists of 20 residues. J was trimmed by 0 bases and V by 1 base; bases with no gene match: 20.